These 9 T cell receptor beta chains were all obtained from the same sample, sequenced in a study. The sorted Tregs were CD4+CD25+CD127-/low cells. TCRdb fed the 5' RACE reads into MiXCR, producing one record per CDR3 protein. The sample lists 35,000 to 50,000 distinct CDR3 sequences, 22% occurring once. Source material: Tregs sorted from blood. The receptors stem from a female donor with breast cancer.

The table lists this clonotype with many counts. J is TRBJ2-1 and V is TRBV5-5; the match to TRBD2 covers 14 bases. The germline CDR1 and CDR2 sequences are SGHKS and YYEKEE (reference sequence). Germline trimming cut 5 bases from V and 4 bases from J; bases unmatched to any gene: 5. This CDR3 has 16 residues. The CDR3 sequence: CASRQTSGRGYNEQFF. The CDR3 nucleotides are TGTGCCAGCAGACAGACTAGCGGGAGGGGTTACAATGAGCAGTTCTTC.

Concerning this clonotype itself: Since a much larger clone is just one base distant, this may be a read error. The CDR3 does not end in the conserved phenylalanine or tryptophan, so this is likely a read error. DNA of the CDR3: TGTGCCAGCAGCGGACCGACAGGCCAAGAGACCCAGTACGTC. Its protein is CASSGPTGQETQYV. The chain uses TRBV9 and TRBJ2-5; D might be TRBD1 (6 bases). V dropped 3 bases and J dropped 1 base, with 10 bases sitting between them. The V gene's germline CDR1 is SGDLS and CDR2 YYNGEE. The CDR3 sequence is 14 residues long.

V usage is TRBV18 and J usage is TRBJ2-7; D possibly corresponds to TRBD1 (7 bases). Trimming left V 5 bases short and J 0 bases short, with 17 bases between. The CDR3 loop spans 16 amino acids. Germline CDR1 is KGHSH and CDR2 is LQKENI. CDR3: CASSSAQGGSSYEQYF. CDR3 coding DNA: TGTGCCAGCTCATCGGCGCAGGGGGGTAGCTCCTACGAGCAGTACTTC.

By share, this clonotype counts as medium-sized (0.01 to 0.1%). The genes are TRBV5-1 and TRBJ1-5; D remains ambiguous. CDR3 length equals 15 residues. With 5 bases removed from V and 2 bases from J, the gap between germline ends came to 14 bases. Germline V gene data show CDR1 as SGHRS and CDR2 as YFSETQ. This CDR3 reads CASSYEPLGNQPQHF. In nucleotides, the CDR3 is TGCGCCAGCAGTTATGAGCCGCTCGGCAATCAGCCCCAGCATTTT.

This clonotype has a count of ten or more. The chain has TRBV5-5 and TRBJ2-7; tentatively, D is TRBD2 (5 bases). CDR1 and CDR2 from the germline V gene are SGHKS and YYEKEE (reference sequence). The CDR3 is made up of 14 amino acids. V lost 0 bases and J lost 7, with 14 bases in between. DNA of the CDR3: TGTGCCAGCAGCTTGGACAGCCGGGGTGGGGAGCAGTACTTC. This codes for CASSLDSRGGEQYF. Full variable domain (remainder filled in from reference TRBV5-5 and TRBJ2-7): DAGVTQSPTHLIKTRGQQVTLRCSPISGHKSVSWYQQVLGQGPQFIFQYYEKEERGRGNFPDRFSARQFPNYSSELNVNALLLGDSALYLCASSLDSRGGEQYFGPGTRLTVT.

This clonotype was recorded many times. This chain links TRBV4-1 with TRBJ2-1, with 7 bases aligning to TRBD1. The CDR3 is 16 residues long. The V and J ends lost 0 bases and 7 bases, in that order; junction bases with no gene match: 9. CDR1 and CDR2 (germline): MGHRA, YSYEKL. CDR3 sequence reads: CASSQDRQGSRNEQFF. CDR3 in DNA: TGCGCCAGCAGCCAAGATAGACAGGGATCGAGGAATGAGCAGTTCTTC.

V usage is TRBV6-2 or TRBV6-3 and J usage is TRBJ2-3; weak D call: TRBD2 (5 bases). Germline V gene data show CDR1 as MNHEY and CDR2 as SVGEGT. V was pared by 7 bases and J by 5 bases, with 16 bases between. CDR3 size: 14 residues. The CDR3 protein is CASIKQLGGDTQYF. The CDR3 DNA sequence: TGTGCCAGCATCAAACAACTAGGAGGAGATACGCAGTATTTT.

To note about this clonotype: A much more abundant neighbour one base away suggests this may be a read error. The CDR3: CASSPDKSYEQYF. CDR3 coding DNA: TGCGCCAGCAGTCCCGACAAATCCTACGAGCAGTACTTC. The chain uses TRBV4-1 and TRBJ2-7; D is ambiguous. The V and J ends lost 6 bases and 1 base respectively, with 10 bases between them. This CDR3 has 13 residues. The germline CDR1 and CDR2 sequences are MGHRA and YSYEKL.

This clonotype was counted at least ten times. The chain links TRBV5-4 to TRBJ2-1; the D gene is possibly TRBD2 (5 bases). Trimming removed 2 bases from V and 4 bases from J, with 7 bases in between. Germline V gives CDR1 SGHNT, CDR2 YYREEE (reference sequence). CDR3 length: 13 residues. The CDR3 protein is CASSLPGYNEQFF. The CDR3 region has the DNA TGTGCCAGCAGCTTACCGGGATACAATGAGCAGTTCTTC.